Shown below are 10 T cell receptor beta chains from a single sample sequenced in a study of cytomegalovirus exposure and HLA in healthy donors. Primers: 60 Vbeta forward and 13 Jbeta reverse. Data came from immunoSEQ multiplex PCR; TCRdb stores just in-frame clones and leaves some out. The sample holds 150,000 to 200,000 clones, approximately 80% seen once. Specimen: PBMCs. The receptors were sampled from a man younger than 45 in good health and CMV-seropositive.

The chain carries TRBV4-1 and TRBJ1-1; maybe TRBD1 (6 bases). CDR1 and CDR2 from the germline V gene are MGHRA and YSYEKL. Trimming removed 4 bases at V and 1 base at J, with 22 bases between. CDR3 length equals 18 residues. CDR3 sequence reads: CASSLDGTPILGNTEAFF. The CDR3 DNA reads TGCGCCAGCAGCCTGGACGGGACACCCATTTTGGGGAACACTGAAGCTTTCTTT.

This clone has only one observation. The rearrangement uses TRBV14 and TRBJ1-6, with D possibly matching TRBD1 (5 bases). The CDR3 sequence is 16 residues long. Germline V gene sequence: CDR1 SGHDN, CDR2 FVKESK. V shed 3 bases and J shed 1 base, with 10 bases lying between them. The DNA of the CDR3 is TGTGCCAGCAGCCAGTCAGGGTCGTCCTATAATTCACCCCTCCACTTT. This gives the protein CASSQSGSSYNSPLHF.

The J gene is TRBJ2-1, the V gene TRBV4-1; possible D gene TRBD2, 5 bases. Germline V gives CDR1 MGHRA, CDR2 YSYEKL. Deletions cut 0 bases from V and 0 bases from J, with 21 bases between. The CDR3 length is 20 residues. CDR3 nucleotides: TGCGCCAGCAGCCAAGATGGTAGCCCGGGAAGGGCCAGCTCCTACAATGAGCAGTTCTTC. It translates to CASSQDGSPGRASSYNEQFF.

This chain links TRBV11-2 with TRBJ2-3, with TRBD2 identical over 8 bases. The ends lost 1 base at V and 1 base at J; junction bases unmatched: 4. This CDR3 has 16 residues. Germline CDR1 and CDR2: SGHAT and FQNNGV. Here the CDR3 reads CASSLATGGRTDTQYF. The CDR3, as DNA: TGTGCCAGCAGCTTAGCGACGGGAGGGCGCACAGATACGCAGTATTTT.

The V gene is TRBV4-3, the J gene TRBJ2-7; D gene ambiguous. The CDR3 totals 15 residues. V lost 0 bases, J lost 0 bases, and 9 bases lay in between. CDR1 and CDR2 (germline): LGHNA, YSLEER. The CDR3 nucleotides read TGCGCCAGCAGCCAAGATAAACGGAGCTCCTACGAGCAGTACTTC. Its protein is CASSQDKRSSYEQYF.

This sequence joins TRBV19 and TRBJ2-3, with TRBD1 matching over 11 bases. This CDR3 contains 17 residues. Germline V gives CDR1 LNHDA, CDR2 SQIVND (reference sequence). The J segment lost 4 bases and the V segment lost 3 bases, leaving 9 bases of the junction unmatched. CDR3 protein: CASSIIPGQGAADTQYF. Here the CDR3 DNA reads TGTGCCAGTAGTATCATCCCCGGACAGGGGGCCGCAGATACGCAGTATTTT.

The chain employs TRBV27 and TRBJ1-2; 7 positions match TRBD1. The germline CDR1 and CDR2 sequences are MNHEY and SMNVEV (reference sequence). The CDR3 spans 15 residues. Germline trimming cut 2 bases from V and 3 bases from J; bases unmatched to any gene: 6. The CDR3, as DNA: TGTGCCAGCAGTTTAGGAGGGGGCGCAGACTATGGCTACACCTTC. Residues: CASSLGGGADYGYTF.

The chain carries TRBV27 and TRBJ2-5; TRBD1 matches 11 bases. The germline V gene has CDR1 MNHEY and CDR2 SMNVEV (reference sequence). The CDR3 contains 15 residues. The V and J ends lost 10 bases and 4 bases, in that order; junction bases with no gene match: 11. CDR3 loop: CATRGQGARLETQYF. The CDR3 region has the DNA TGTGCCACCCGAGGACAGGGGGCACGATTAGAGACCCAGTACTTC.

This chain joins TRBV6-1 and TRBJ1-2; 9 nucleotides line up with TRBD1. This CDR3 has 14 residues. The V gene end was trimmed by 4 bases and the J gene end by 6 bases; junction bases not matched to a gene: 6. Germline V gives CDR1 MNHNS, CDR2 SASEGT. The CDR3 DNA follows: TGTGCCAGCAGTGTAGACAGGGGGAGGGATGGCTACACCTTC. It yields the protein CASSVDRGRDGYTF.

CDR3 residues: CATFLAGGIGEQFF. The CDR3 DNA reads TGTGCCACCTTCCTCGCGGGGGGGATAGGTGAGCAGTTCTTC. The rearrangement joins TRBV5-4 to TRBJ2-1; 9 positions agree with TRBD2. The germline V gene encodes CDR1 SGHNT and CDR2 YYREEE (reference sequence). There are 14 residues in the CDR3. V shed 9 bases and J 9 bases; nucleotides not matched to a gene: 13.